The entry below gives a single T cell receptor (beta chain) sequence along with its context. Its antigen is undetermined. The sample originates from a study of OX40 agonist ivuxolimab in advanced cancers. Background on the study: Under the entry rules, prior anti-PD-1, anti-PD-L1 or anti-CTLA-4 therapy was allowed, and 40% had some. Study observations and caveats: Determination of antigen specificity was not performed for the expanded peripheral T cells. Both blood CD4+ and CD8+ T cells showed clonal growth by week 6 at 0.1 to 3.0 mg/kg.

Blood sampling took place at baseline, cycle 4 day 1, and cycle 7 day 1. Produced via immunoSEQ multiplex PCR; TCRdb's table is partial and in-frame only. The sample has roughly 69,000 clones, about 90% seen once. The CDR3 extends over 17 amino acids. V dropped 0 bases and J dropped 7; count of bases not matched to a gene: 6. Germline CDR1 MGHRA, CDR2 YSYEKL. This specimen consisted of CD4+ or CD8+ T cells sorted from blood, obtained in a trial of the OX40 agonist ivuxolimab. The V and J genes are TRBV4-1 and TRBJ2-1; 13 bases match TRBD2. This receptor was taken from an adult with an advanced solid tumor such as melanoma, head and neck, liver or kidney cancer. Here the CDR3 reads CASSQDGLAGAGNEQFF. Here the CDR3 DNA reads TGCGCCAGCAGCCAAGACGGACTAGCGGGAGCGGGAAATGAGCAGTTCTTC.